Listed here are 32 T cell receptor beta chains from one sample, sequenced in a study of blood T cell repertoires in COVID-19. Clones were read by immunoSEQ multiplex PCR, and TCRdb kept only the in-frame ones, dropping some. The top ten clones hold 25% of a sample with 85,000 to 90,000 clones, approximately 85% of them seen once. The specimen was peripheral blood. These receptors were collected from a human donor in a cohort sampled during active COVID-19.

V is TRBV6-1 and J is TRBJ1-2; the D is unclear. This CDR3 comprises 13 residues. The germline CDR1 and CDR2 sequences are MNHNS and SASEGT. Between the trimmed V and J ends, which lost 3 bases and 0 bases, there was a span of 5 bases. The chain's CDR3 is CASSDGANYGYTF. In nucleotides, the CDR3 is TGTGCCAGCAGTGATGGAGCTAACTATGGCTACACCTTC.

This chain connects TRBV30 to TRBJ2-7; possibly TRBD2 for D (5 bases). The germline V gene has CDR1 GTSNPN and CDR2 SVGIG (reference sequence). Trimming took 1 base from V and 6 from J, leaving 16 bases between them. The CDR3 is made up of 14 amino acids. The CDR3, as DNA: TGTGCCTGGAGTGAGACCGGGGTTCAGGCCGAGCAGTACTTC. It translates to CAWSETGVQAEQYF.

The V gene is TRBV27, the J gene TRBJ1-1, with D perhaps matching TRBD1 (6 bases). The V gene lost 8 bases and the J gene lost 6 bases, with 19 bases spanning the gap. Germline V gene lookup returns CDR1 MNHEY and CDR2 SMNVEV (reference sequence). The CDR3 length is 14 residues. The CDR3 DNA reads as TGTGCCAGCGCCCGGGGGGGGGCAGCATCTGAAGCTTTCTTT. Its protein product is CASARGGAASEAFF.

This clone is judged medium-sized (0.01 to 0.1%). V and J are TRBV6-5 and TRBJ1-5; D is unclear. V gave up 8 bases and J gave up 2 bases, with 10 bases separating them. CDR1 and CDR2 from the germline V gene are MNHEY and SVGAGI. The CDR3 is 13 residues long. The CDR3 sequence is CASSRERNQPQHF. In DNA form, the CDR3 reads TGTGCCAGCTCCCGGGAGCGCAATCAGCCCCAGCATTTT.

V is TRBV6-5 and J is TRBJ2-7; 9 positions match TRBD1. Germline CDR1 is MNHEY and CDR2 is SVGAGI. The CDR3 spans 15 residues. The trim removed 5 bases at V and 1 base at J, leaving 6 bases unmatched. The CDR3 region has the DNA TGTGCCAGCAGTACCTGGGACAGGGATTCCTACGAGCAGTACTTC. As protein: CASSTWDRDSYEQYF.

The chain links TRBV19 to TRBJ2-3; D is possibly TRBD1 (5 bases). With 7 bases removed from V and 2 bases from J, the gap between germline ends came to 13 bases. Germline V gene data show CDR1 as LNHDA and CDR2 as SQIVND (reference sequence). The CDR3 runs to 14 residues. CDR3 bases: TGTGCCAGTAAAAAACAGGCGGACACAGATACGCAGTATTTT. It is translated as CASKKQADTDTQYF.

J is TRBJ2-5 and V is TRBV2; the match to TRBD2 covers 9 bases. There are 16 residues in the CDR3. Trimming cost V 6 bases and J 5 bases; bases outside gene matches: 13. CDR1 is SNHLY and CDR2 is FYNNEI in the germline V gene. The CDR3 DNA reads as TGTGCCAGCAGATTGTCAGCGGGGGGCAGGGGGGAGACCCAGTACTTC. Protein sequence: CASRLSAGGRGETQYF.

V and J are TRBV7-8 and TRBJ2-5, with 8 bases fitting TRBD1. The V segment lost 5 bases and the J segment 5 bases; nucleotides outside the gene matches: 4. The CDR3 is 13 amino acids. The germline CDR1 and CDR2 sequences are SGHVS and FQNEAQ. CDR3: CASSPDRGETQYF. The DNA of the CDR3 is TGTGCCAGCAGCCCCGACAGGGGCGAGACCCAGTACTTC.

The CDR3 nucleotides are TGTGCCAGTAGTATCCCACGTCGAAGGGGAAACAACTATGGCTACACCTTC. The encoded protein is CASSIPRRRGNNYGYTF. The chain recombines TRBV19 with TRBJ1-2; weak D call: TRBD1 (5 bases). The ends were cut back, 3 bases at V and 2 bases at J, with 19 bases in the middle. Germline V gene lookup returns CDR1 LNHDA and CDR2 SQIVND (reference sequence). The CDR3 sequence is 17 residues long.

The V call is TRBV2, the J call TRBJ1-1; D remains unclear. Between the trimmed V and J ends, which lost 7 bases and 0 bases, there was a span of 12 bases. The CDR3 is made up of 14 amino acids. In germline, CDR1 is SNHLY, CDR2 FYNNEI. This CDR3 is CASTPMVMNTEAFF. Written as DNA, the CDR3 is TGTGCCAGCACCCCTATGGTGATGAACACTGAAGCTTTCTTT.

CDR3 amino acids: CASSPRQNLNSPLHF. The CDR3 DNA is TGTGCCAGCAGCCCCCGACAGAATCTTAATTCACCCCTCCACTTT. The genes are TRBV11-2 and TRBJ1-6, with TRBD1 as a possible D gene (5 bases). Germline CDR1 and CDR2: SGHAT and FQNNGV. V lost 5 bases and J lost 6, with 14 bases in between. The CDR3 is made up of 15 amino acids.

The chain employs TRBV19 and TRBJ2-7; no reliable D call. The germline V gene has CDR1 LNHDA and CDR2 SQIVND (reference sequence). This CDR3 has 15 residues. Trimming took off 1 base at V and 6 bases at J, with 16 bases between the two ends. In DNA form, the CDR3 reads TGTGCCAGTAGTATAGGCCCTCTCTCGGTCCGCGAGCAGTACTTC. As protein: CASSIGPLSVREQYF.

To note about this clone: Other DNA sequences from this sample encode an identical CDR3 as well. This chain uses TRBV6-5 with TRBJ1-1; TRBD1 might be the D (6 bases). V lost 5 bases and J lost 0, with 10 bases in between. Germline V gives CDR1 MNHEY, CDR2 SVGAGI. This CDR3 spans 14 amino acids. This CDR3 is CASSTGQMNTEAFF. The CDR3 DNA reads TGTGCCAGCAGTACAGGACAGATGAACACTGAAGCTTTCTTT.

The V gene is TRBV6-1, the J gene TRBJ2-3; no reliable D call. CDR3 length: 13 residues. CDR1 and CDR2 (germline): MNHNS, SASEGT. Trimming took 1 base from V and 1 from J, leaving 3 bases between them. CDR3 DNA sequence: TGTGCCAGCAGTGAAGGCGGCACAGATACGCAGTATTTT. Protein: CASSEGGTDTQYF.

The chain uses TRBV7-9 and TRBJ1-1; unclear D gene. V lost 7 bases, J lost 3 bases, and 27 bases lay in between. CDR1 and CDR2 from the germline V gene are SEHNR and FQNEAQ (reference sequence). The CDR3 totals 18 residues. The CDR3 DNA reads as TGTGCCAGCACACCCCCCGAGGGCAGAGGCAGGTTCGACACTGAAGCTTTCTTT. This translates into CASTPPEGRGRFDTEAFF.

This sequence joins TRBV24-1 and TRBJ1-1; TRBD1 agrees at 7 bases. The CDR3 is 14 amino acids. Germline CDR1 and CDR2: KGHDR and SFDVKD. The trim removed 9 bases at V and 0 bases at J, leaving 6 bases unmatched. CDR3 protein: CATRDRFMNTEAFF. The CDR3 DNA is TGTGCCACCCGGGACAGATTTATGAACACTGAAGCTTTCTTT.

J is TRBJ2-1 and V is TRBV21-1; TRBD2, the table's D call, was not compared with the DNA. TRBV21-1 is marked as a pseudogene. The CDR3 is 20 amino acids. Here the CDR3 reads CASSNTRTRTSGNSYNEQFF. CDR3 nucleotides: TGTGCCAGCAGCAACACCCGAACTAGGACTAGCGGGAACTCCTACAATGAGCAGTTCTTC.

The chain is built from TRBV2 and TRBJ1-2, with 9 bases that match TRBD1. Germline V gene data show CDR1 as SNHLY and CDR2 as FYNNEI. Trimming cost V 6 bases and J 8 bases; bases outside gene matches: 7. The CDR3 length is 13 residues. The CDR3 sequence: CASSGQGTGGYTF. The DNA of the CDR3 is TGTGCCAGCAGCGGACAGGGGACGGGCGGCTACACCTTC.

The chain links TRBV27 to TRBJ2-1; D not resolved. The CDR3 length is 11 residues. Germline values: CDR1 MNHEY, CDR2 SMNVEV (reference sequence). V was cut by 4 bases and J by 8 bases, with 6 bases left in between. The CDR3 nucleotides are TGTGCCAGCAGTTCCCCCGATGAGCAGTTCTTC. Translating gives CASSSPDEQFF.

The chain employs TRBV25-1 and TRBJ1-2; perhaps TRBD1 as D (6 bases). The CDR3 covers 12 residues. V lost 4 bases and J lost 7, with 10 bases in between. Germline CDR1 and CDR2: MGHDK and SYGVNS. CDR3 region: CASSAYRAGYTF. The CDR3 nucleotides are TGTGCCAGCAGTGCCTACAGGGCTGGCTACACCTTC.

This sequence joins TRBV19 and TRBJ2-7; 10 bases line up with TRBD2. The CDR3 has 15 residues. V lost 7 bases to trimming and J lost 1 base; unmatched junction nucleotides: 7. Germline lookup yields CDR1 LNHDA and CDR2 SQIVND (reference sequence). This CDR3 is CASNLGLAESYEQYF. In DNA, the CDR3 is TGTGCCAGTAACCTAGGACTAGCGGAATCCTACGAGCAGTACTTC.

The rearrangement links TRBV6-5 to TRBJ1-5; 7 bases are shared with TRBD1. The CDR3 sequence is 14 residues long. J lost 3 bases, V lost 6 bases, and 5 bases had no gene match. CDR1 is MNHEY, CDR2 SVGAGI, per germline. The CDR3 protein is CASRPGQDNQPQHF. The CDR3 DNA is TGTGCCAGCAGACCTGGACAGGACAATCAGCCCCAGCATTTT.

J is TRBJ2-3 and V is TRBV19; D perhaps matches TRBD2 (6 bases). Trimming took 5 bases from V and 2 from J, leaving 14 bases between them. CDR3 length: 15 residues. Germline CDR1 and CDR2: LNHDA and SQIVND (reference sequence). CDR3 coding DNA: TGTGCCAGTAGTTTAATGGCGGGGAACACAGATACGCAGTATTTT. Translated, it gives CASSLMAGNTDTQYF.

The chain joins TRBV9 to TRBJ2-5; D call uncertain. Germline V gene sequence: CDR1 SGDLS, CDR2 YYNGEE. The CDR3 runs 14 residues. With 3 bases removed from V and 2 bases from J, the gap between germline ends came to 11 bases. The CDR3 region has the DNA TGTGCCAGCAGCGAGTCCGAACTACAAGAGACCCAGTACTTC. This translates into CASSESELQETQYF.

This clone was recorded a few times. The genes are TRBV11-3 and TRBJ2-1; 9 bases align to TRBD2. J lost 7 bases, V lost 5 bases, and 12 bases had no gene match. CDR1 and CDR2 from the germline V gene are SGHNT and YENEEA. The CDR3 runs 16 residues. CDR3 bases: TGTGCCAGCAGCCTTAATCGAGCGGGGGGCCTAAATGAGCAGTTCTTC. Residues: CASSLNRAGGLNEQFF.

This clone showed up many times. The J gene is TRBJ1-1, the V gene TRBV7-2; 11 bases line up with TRBD1. The CDR3 length is 17 residues. Trimming took 6 bases from V and 4 from J; bases not matched to a gene: 13. Per the germline V gene, CDR1 is SGHTA and CDR2 is FQGNSA. The CDR3 bases are TGTGCCAGCAGTCCTATTCTCGGGACAGGGGGTTTCACTGAAGCTTTCTTT. Translating it yields CASSPILGTGGFTEAFF.

V and J are TRBV3-1 (or the pseudogene TRBV3-2) and TRBJ2-1; weak D call: TRBD2 (6 bases). The CDR3 consists of 13 residues. V lost 4 bases and J lost 5, with 9 bases in between. CDR1 is LGHDT, CDR2 YNNKEL, per germline (reference sequence). The CDR3 reads CASSRDFHNEQFF. The DNA for the CDR3 is TGTGCCAGCAGCCGGGACTTTCACAATGAGCAGTTCTTC.

This chain joins TRBV5-8 and TRBJ2-1; 9 bases align to TRBD1. The germline V gene has CDR1 SGHTS and CDR2 YDEGEE. Trimming cost V 4 bases and J 2 bases; bases outside gene matches: 4. The CDR3 loop spans 15 amino acids. The CDR3 region has the DNA TGTGCCAGCAGCCTGGGACAGGGTACCTACAATGAGCAGTTCTTC. Protein product: CASSLGQGTYNEQFF.

This clone was found once. The CDR3 region is CASSLQGQGETQYF. Written as DNA, the CDR3 is TGTGCCAGCAGCCTCCAAGGACAGGGTGAGACCCAGTACTTC. The chain employs TRBV9 and TRBJ2-5; 8 bases agree with TRBD1. This CDR3 contains 14 residues. Germline lookup yields CDR1 SGDLS and CDR2 YYNGEE. Trimming at V came to 4 bases and at J to 5 bases, leaving 7 bases not matched to a gene.

This clone showed up just once. The rearrangement joins TRBV6-5 to TRBJ1-5; D perhaps matches TRBD1 (6 bases). CDR3 length equals 14 residues. CDR1 is MNHEY, CDR2 SVGAGI, per germline. The V end lost 6 bases, the J end lost 5 bases, and 14 bases lay between the germline ends. Written as DNA, the CDR3 is TGTGCCAGCAGCACCAGGGGAGCTGATCAGCCCCAGCATTTT. It encodes CASSTRGADQPQHF.

The chain carries TRBV19 and TRBJ1-2; no firm D call. This CDR3 has 13 residues. Germline V gene lookup returns CDR1 LNHDA and CDR2 SQIVND (reference sequence). V lost 5 bases and J lost 4, with 11 bases in between. CDR3 residues: CASSLGPPYGYTF. DNA of the CDR3: TGTGCCAGTAGTCTGGGCCCCCCCTATGGCTACACCTTC.

This clone was found once. V and J are TRBV7-2 and TRBJ2-5, with 7 bases lining up with TRBD1. Germline lookup yields CDR1 SGHTA and CDR2 FQGNSA. The CDR3 has 13 residues. Germline trimming cut 7 bases from V and 5 bases from J; bases unmatched to any gene: 7. The CDR3 reads CASMGQTRETQYF. The CDR3 DNA is TGTGCCAGCATGGGACAGACACGGGAGACCCAGTACTTC. Drawing the rest from reference TRBV7-2 and TRBJ2-5, the complete variable domain is GAGVSQSPSNKVTEKGKDVELRCDPISGHTALYWYRQSLGQGLEFLIYFQGNSAPDKSGLPSDRFSAERTGGSVSTLTIQRTQQEDSAVYLCASMGQTRETQYFGPGTRLLVL.